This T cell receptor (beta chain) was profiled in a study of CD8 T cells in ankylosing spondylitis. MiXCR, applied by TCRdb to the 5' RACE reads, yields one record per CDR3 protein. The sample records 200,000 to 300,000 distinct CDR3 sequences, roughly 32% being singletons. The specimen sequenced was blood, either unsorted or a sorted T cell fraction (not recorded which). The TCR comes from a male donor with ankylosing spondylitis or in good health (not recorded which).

CDR3 amino acids: CASRFQGQGSSGGYTF. The CDR3 coding sequence is TGCGCCAGCAGATTTCAGGGACAGGGCTCTTCCGGTGGCTACACCTTC. The V gene is TRBV5-1, the J gene TRBJ1-2; the match to TRBD1 covers 9 bases. V was pared by 5 bases and J by 7 bases, with 15 bases of the junction left unmatched. CDR3 length equals 16 residues. The germline V gene encodes CDR1 SGHRS and CDR2 YFSETQ.